The 17 T cell receptor beta chains below were found in one sample sequenced in a study of blood T cell repertoires in COVID-19. Only in-frame clones appear in the TCRdb table, and some are missing; sequencing was by immunoSEQ multiplex PCR. Here the sample spans about 140,000 clones, under 85% being singletons. Sequenced sample: peripheral blood. These receptors were taken from a man aged 50 to 60 with active or convalescent COVID-19.

The V call is TRBV6-2 or TRBV6-3, the J call TRBJ1-1, with no clear D. Germline V gives CDR1 MNHEY, CDR2 SVGEGT. Trimming took 7 bases from V and 5 from J, leaving 14 bases between them. The CDR3 is 13 amino acids. In DNA, the CDR3 is TGTGCCAGCACCCCTTCTCCTCGGACTGAAGCTTTCTTT. Translated: CASTPSPRTEAFF.

A single count supports this clone. The J gene is TRBJ1-2, the V gene TRBV4-1; possibly TRBD1 for D (6 bases). CDR1 and CDR2 from the germline V gene are MGHRA and YSYEKL. The CDR3 has 13 residues. Trimming cost V 1 base and J 8 bases, with 11 bases left between them. DNA of the CDR3: TGCGCCAGCAGCCAAGTGCACAGGGTCGGCTACACCTTC. This gives the protein CASSQVHRVGYTF.

The genes are TRBV4-2 and TRBJ2-7, with D possibly TRBD2 on 7 matching bases. The germline V and J ends were trimmed by 0 bases and 6 bases, with 12 bases remaining between them. The length of the CDR3 is 14 residues. Germline-derived CDR1 and CDR2 are LGHNA and YNFKEQ. CDR3 DNA sequence: TGTGCCAGCAGCCAAGATCGGGGGGCGGGCGAGCAGTACTTC. It yields the protein CASSQDRGAGEQYF.

The J gene is TRBJ1-4, the V gene TRBV6-5; a weak D match, TRBD1 (6 bases). The CDR3 runs to 15 residues. CDR1 is MNHEY and CDR2 is SVGAGI in the germline V gene. Trimming took 5 bases from V and 8 from J, leaving 18 bases between them. Here the CDR3 reads CASSPLGHEGEKLFF. The CDR3 DNA is TGTGCCAGCAGTCCCCTGGGACATGAGGGAGAAAAACTGTTTTTT.

V usage is TRBV5-6 and J usage is TRBJ1-2; a weak D match, TRBD1 (5 bases). The length of the CDR3 is 15 residues. Germline V gives CDR1 SGHDT, CDR2 YYEEEE. Deletions cut 2 bases from V and 3 bases from J, with 14 bases between. CDR3 bases: TGTGCCAGCAGCTTACTCTCAGGGAAAGACTATGGCTACACCTTC. This translates into CASSLLSGKDYGYTF.

This chain connects TRBV5-1 to TRBJ2-3; TRBD2 matches at 8 bases. This CDR3 is built from 16 residues. The germline V gene has CDR1 SGHRS and CDR2 YFSETQ. J was trimmed by 0 bases and V by 2 bases; bases with no gene match: 5. This chain's CDR3 is CASSFPGGASTDTQYF. For the CDR3, the DNA is TGCGCCAGCAGCTTTCCCGGGGGGGCTAGCACAGATACGCAGTATTTT.

The rearrangement joins TRBV3-1 (or the pseudogene TRBV3-2) to TRBJ2-3; TRBD2 matches at 13 bases. The CDR3 runs to 15 residues. Germline-derived CDR1 and CDR2 are LGHDT and YNNKEL (reference sequence). V lost 4 bases to trimming and J lost 6 bases; unmatched junction nucleotides: 4. The CDR3 nucleotides read TGTGCCAGCAGCCGACTAGCGGGAGGTTTCGATACGCAGTATTTT. Its protein product is CASSRLAGGFDTQYF.

The V call is TRBV27, the J call TRBJ2-5; 7 bases line up with TRBD1. The CDR3 sequence is 16 residues long. Germline V lookup: CDR1 MNHEY, CDR2 SMNVEV (reference sequence). Unmatched junction bases numbered 11, after V lost 6 bases and J lost 1 base. The CDR3 sequence: CASRYQGVEPQETQYF. CDR3 DNA sequence: TGTGCCAGCAGGTATCAGGGGGTCGAACCCCAAGAGACCCAGTACTTC.

In its sample, this clone was seen a few times. This chain links TRBV7-2 with TRBJ1-2; the D is unclear. V lost 3 bases to trimming and J lost 8 bases, with 13 bases between them. This CDR3 contains 13 residues. Germline V lookup: CDR1 SGHTA, CDR2 FQGNSA. CDR3 sequence (DNA): TGTGCCAGCAGCTTGAAGGCCTCGGGGGGCTACACCTTC. It translates to CASSLKASGGYTF.

This sequence joins TRBV20-1 and TRBJ2-5, with 11 bases that match TRBD2. V was pared by 3 bases and J by 7 bases, with 7 bases of the junction left unmatched. Germline loops: CDR1 DFQATT, CDR2 SNEGSKA (reference sequence). The CDR3 has 14 residues. In DNA form, the CDR3 reads TGCAGTGCTAGTGGACCTGGACTAGCGGGGACCCAGTACTTC. Protein: CSASGPGLAGTQYF.

The chain is built from TRBV7-6 and TRBJ1-4; D is ambiguous. Germline CDR1 is SGHVS and CDR2 is FNYEAQ. The CDR3 totals 12 residues. V was shortened by 4 bases and J by 8 bases, with 8 bases between the two germline ends. CDR3 residues: CASSSREEKLFF. For the CDR3, the DNA is TGTGCCAGCAGCTCAAGAGAAGAAAAACTGTTTTTT.

The J gene is TRBJ2-7, the V gene TRBV29-1, with D possibly TRBD2 on 6 matching bases. The CDR3 covers 11 residues. CDR1 SQVTM and CDR2 ANQGSEA come from the germline V gene. V lost 4 bases and J lost 7, with 11 bases in between. The CDR3 protein is CSVGGRGEQYF. CDR3 coding DNA: TGCAGCGTTGGGGGCCGGGGGGAGCAGTACTTC.

V usage is TRBV12-3 or TRBV12-4 and J usage is TRBJ1-5; unclear D gene. Trimming cost V 2 bases and J 6 bases, with 8 bases left between them. This CDR3 spans 13 amino acids. The CDR3 loop is CASSLMATQPQHF. The CDR3 region has the DNA TGTGCCAGCAGTTTAATGGCCACTCAGCCCCAGCATTTT.

The chain is built from TRBV2 and TRBJ1-2; no clear D gene. CDR1 SNHLY and CDR2 FYNNEI come from the germline V gene. The CDR3 consists of 13 residues. V was pared by 2 bases and J by 14 bases, with 18 bases between. The CDR3 here is CASSESGRARSTF. CDR3 sequence (DNA): TGTGCCAGCAGTGAATCGGGAAGGGCGCGCAGTACCTTC.

J is TRBJ2-2 and V is TRBV6-5, with a tentative D call TRBD2 (6 bases). The V gene lost 7 bases and the J gene lost 3 bases, with 12 bases spanning the gap. CDR3 length: 14 amino acids. Germline lookup yields CDR1 MNHEY and CDR2 SVGAGI. CDR3 DNA sequence: TGTGCCAGCACCAGGGCGGGGTACACCGGGGAGCTGTTTTTT. The encoded protein is CASTRAGYTGELFF.

This chain joins TRBV6-2 or TRBV6-3 and TRBJ2-4; TRBD1 might be the D (6 bases). Germline assignment: CDR1 MNHEY and CDR2 SVGEGT. V lost 2 bases, J lost 8 bases, and 25 bases lay in between. The CDR3 totals 18 residues. CDR3 sequence (DNA): TGTGCCAGCAGTTACGGGGCCTCAGGGGCGTCGGTGTTTGACATTCAGTACTTC. It codes for CASSYGASGASVFDIQYF.

This clone was observed a single time. The rearrangement links TRBV30 to TRBJ2-2; weak D call: TRBD1 (5 bases). Trimming removed 5 bases from V and 3 bases from J, with 22 bases in between. Germline lookup yields CDR1 GTSNPN and CDR2 SVGIG (reference sequence). This CDR3 is 17 amino acids long. This chain's CDR3 is CAWATGHLSPDTGELFF. Here the CDR3 DNA reads TGTGCCTGGGCTACTGGACACCTCTCCCCGGACACCGGGGAGCTGTTTTTT.